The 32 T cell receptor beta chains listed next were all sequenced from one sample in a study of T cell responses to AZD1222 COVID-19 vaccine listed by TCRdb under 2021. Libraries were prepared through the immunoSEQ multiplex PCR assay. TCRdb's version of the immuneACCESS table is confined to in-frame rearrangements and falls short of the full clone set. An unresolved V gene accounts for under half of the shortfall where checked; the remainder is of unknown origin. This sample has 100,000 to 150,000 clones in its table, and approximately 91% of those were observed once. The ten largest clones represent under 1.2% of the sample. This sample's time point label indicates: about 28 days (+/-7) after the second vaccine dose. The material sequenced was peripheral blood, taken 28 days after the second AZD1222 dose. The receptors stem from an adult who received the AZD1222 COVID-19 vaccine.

CDR3 sequence (DNA): TGCGCCAGCAGTCCGCGAGGGGCTCACATGAACACTGAAGCTTTCTTT. Encoded protein: CASSPRGAHMNTEAFF. The rearrangement links TRBV10-1 to TRBJ1-1; TRBD1 is a possible D gene (5 bases). CDR3 length equals 16 residues. The V gene's germline CDR1 is WNHNN and CDR2 SYGVQD (reference sequence). Trimming stripped 5 bases from V and 0 bases from J, with 16 bases between.

CDR3: CASSQGGRAYNEQFF. In nucleotides, the CDR3 is TGTGCCAGCAGCCAAGGCGGGAGGGCCTACAATGAGCAGTTCTTC. The chain joins TRBV3-1 (or the pseudogene TRBV3-2) to TRBJ2-1; TRBD2 agrees at 9 bases. This CDR3 has 15 amino acids. J gave up 2 bases and V 1 base, and 0 bases lay outside the gene matches. Germline V gives CDR1 LGHDT, CDR2 YNNKEL (reference sequence).

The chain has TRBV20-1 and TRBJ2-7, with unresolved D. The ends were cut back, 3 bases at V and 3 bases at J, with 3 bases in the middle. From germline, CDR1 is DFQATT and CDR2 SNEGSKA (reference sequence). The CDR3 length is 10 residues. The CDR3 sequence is CSASNYEQYF. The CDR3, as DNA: TGCAGTGCTAGCAACTACGAGCAGTACTTC.

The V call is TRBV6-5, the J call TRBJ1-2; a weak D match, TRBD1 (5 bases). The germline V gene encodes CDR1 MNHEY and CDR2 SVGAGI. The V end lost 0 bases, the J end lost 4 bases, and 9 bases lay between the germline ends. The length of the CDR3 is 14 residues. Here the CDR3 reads CASSYSGGGYGYTF. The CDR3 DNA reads TGTGCCAGCAGTTACTCGGGGGGTGGCTATGGCTACACCTTC.

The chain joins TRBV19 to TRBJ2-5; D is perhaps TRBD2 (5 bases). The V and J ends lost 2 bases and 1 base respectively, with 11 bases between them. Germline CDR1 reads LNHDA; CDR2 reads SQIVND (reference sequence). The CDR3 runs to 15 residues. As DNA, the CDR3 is TGTGCCAGTAGTATAATGACCGGGATCCAAGAGACCCAGTACTTC. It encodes CASSIMTGIQETQYF.

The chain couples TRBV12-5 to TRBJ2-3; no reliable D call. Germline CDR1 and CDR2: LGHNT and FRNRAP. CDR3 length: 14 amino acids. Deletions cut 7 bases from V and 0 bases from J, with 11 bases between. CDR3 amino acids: CASETRRSTDTQYF. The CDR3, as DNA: TGTGCTAGTGAAACCCGACGGAGCACAGATACGCAGTATTTT.

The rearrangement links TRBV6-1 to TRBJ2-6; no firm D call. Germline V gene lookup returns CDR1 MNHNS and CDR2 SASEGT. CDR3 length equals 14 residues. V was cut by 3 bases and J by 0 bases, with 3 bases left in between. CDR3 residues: CASSDNSGANVLTF. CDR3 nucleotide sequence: TGTGCCAGCAGTGACAACTCTGGGGCCAACGTCCTGACTTTC.

The CDR3 nucleotides are TGTGCCAGCAGTGAACGGGCGCTGGGTGGCTACACCTTC. The encoded protein is CASSERALGGYTF. The chain has TRBV6-1 and TRBJ1-2; the D is unclear. Germline lookup yields CDR1 MNHNS and CDR2 SASEGT. Trimming removed 2 bases at V and 7 bases at J, with 11 bases between. The CDR3 length is 13 residues.

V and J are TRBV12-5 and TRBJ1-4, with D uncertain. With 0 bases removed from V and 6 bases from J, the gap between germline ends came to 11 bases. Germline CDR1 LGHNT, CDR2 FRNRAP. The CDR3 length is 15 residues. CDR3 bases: TGTGCTAGTGGTTTGGTACCCACAGACGATGAAAAACTGTTTTTT. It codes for CASGLVPTDDEKLFF.

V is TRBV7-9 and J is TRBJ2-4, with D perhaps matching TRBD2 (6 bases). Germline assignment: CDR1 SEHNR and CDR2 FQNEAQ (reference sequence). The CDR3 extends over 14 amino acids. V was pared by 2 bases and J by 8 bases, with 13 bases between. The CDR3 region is CASSLRGSGDIQYF. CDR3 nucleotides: TGTGCCAGCAGCTTACGGGGGTCCGGGGACATTCAGTACTTC.

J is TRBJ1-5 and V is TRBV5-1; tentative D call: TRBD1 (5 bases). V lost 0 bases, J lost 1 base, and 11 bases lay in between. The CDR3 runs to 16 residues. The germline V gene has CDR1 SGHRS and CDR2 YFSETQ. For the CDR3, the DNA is TGCGCCAGCAGCTTGGAGGCAGGGATAAGCAATCAGCCCCAGCATTTT. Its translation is CASSLEAGISNQPQHF.

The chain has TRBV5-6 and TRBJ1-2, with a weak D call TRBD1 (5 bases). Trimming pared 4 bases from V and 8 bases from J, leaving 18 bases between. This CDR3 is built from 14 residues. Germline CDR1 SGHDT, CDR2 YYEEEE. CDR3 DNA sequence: TGTGCCAGCAGCCTCGGGACCGCCTGGGTGGGCTACACCTTC. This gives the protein CASSLGTAWVGYTF.

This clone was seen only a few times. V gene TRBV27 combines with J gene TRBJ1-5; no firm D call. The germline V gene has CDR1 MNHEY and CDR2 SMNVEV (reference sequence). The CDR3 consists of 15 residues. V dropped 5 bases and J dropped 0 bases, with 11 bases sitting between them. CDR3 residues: CASSPTVYSNQPQHF. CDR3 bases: TGTGCCAGCAGTCCGACGGTTTATAGCAATCAGCCCCAGCATTTT.

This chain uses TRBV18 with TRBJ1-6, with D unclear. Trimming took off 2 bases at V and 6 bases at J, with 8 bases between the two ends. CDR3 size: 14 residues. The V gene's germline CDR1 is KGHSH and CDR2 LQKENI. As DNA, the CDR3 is TGTGCCAGCTCACCAAGGGAGGCTAATTCACCCCTCCACTTT. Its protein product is CASSPREANSPLHF.

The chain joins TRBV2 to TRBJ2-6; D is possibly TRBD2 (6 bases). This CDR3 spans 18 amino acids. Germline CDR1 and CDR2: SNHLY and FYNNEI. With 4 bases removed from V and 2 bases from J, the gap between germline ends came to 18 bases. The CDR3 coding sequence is TGTGCCAGCAGTGGTGCGCAGGGACTGAGCACTGGGGCCAACGTCCTGACTTTC. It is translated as CASSGAQGLSTGANVLTF.

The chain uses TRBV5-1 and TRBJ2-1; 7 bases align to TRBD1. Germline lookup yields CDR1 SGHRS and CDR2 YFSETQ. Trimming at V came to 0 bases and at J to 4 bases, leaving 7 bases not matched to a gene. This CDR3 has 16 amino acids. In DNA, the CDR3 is TGCGCCAGCAGCTTGGCCCCGGGACAGTTTTACAATGAGCAGTTCTTC. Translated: CASSLAPGQFYNEQFF.

CDR3 coding DNA: TGTGCCTGGAGTGCCCGGGACAGGGTATGGACGTCCTACAATGAGCAGTTCTTC. This translates into CAWSARDRVWTSYNEQFF. The chain recombines TRBV30 with TRBJ2-1; 9 bases are a match to TRBD1. This CDR3 is built from 18 residues. Germline CDR1 reads GTSNPN; CDR2 reads SVGIG (reference sequence). Losses at the gene ends were 1 base for V and 1 base for J; bases not matched to a gene: 11.

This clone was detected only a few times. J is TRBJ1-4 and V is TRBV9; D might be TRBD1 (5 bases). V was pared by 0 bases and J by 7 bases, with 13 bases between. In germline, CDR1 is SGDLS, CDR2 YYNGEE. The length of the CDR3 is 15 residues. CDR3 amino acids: CASSVATSGSEKLFF. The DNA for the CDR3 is TGTGCCAGCAGCGTAGCTACGTCAGGGAGTGAAAAACTGTTTTTT.

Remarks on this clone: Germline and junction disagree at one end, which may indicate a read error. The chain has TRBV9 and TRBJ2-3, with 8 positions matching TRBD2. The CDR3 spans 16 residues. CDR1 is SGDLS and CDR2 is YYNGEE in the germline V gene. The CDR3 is CASSPQAGDRTNTQYF. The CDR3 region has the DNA TGTGCCAGCAGCCCCCAAGCGGGAGACCGCACAAATACGCAGTATTTT.

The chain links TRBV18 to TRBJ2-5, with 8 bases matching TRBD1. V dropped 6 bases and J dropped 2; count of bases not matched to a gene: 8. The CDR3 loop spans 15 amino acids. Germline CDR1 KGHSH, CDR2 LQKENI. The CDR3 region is CASSPTRTGQETQYF. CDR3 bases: TGTGCCAGCTCGCCGACCCGGACAGGGCAAGAGACCCAGTACTTC.

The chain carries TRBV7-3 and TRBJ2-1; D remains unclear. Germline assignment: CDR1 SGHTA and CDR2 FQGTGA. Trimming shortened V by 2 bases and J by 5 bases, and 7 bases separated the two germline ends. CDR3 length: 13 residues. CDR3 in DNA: TGTGCCAGCAGCTTAGGCCGAGACAATGAGCAGTTCTTC. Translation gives CASSLGRDNEQFF.

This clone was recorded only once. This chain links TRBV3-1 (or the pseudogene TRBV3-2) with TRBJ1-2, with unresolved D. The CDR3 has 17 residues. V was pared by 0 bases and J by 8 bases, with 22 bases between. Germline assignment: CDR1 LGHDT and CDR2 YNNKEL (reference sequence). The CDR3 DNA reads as TGTGCCAGCAGCCAAGAGGGAGAGCGTCCGCCAAATCTGGGCTACACCTTC. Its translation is CASSQEGERPPNLGYTF.

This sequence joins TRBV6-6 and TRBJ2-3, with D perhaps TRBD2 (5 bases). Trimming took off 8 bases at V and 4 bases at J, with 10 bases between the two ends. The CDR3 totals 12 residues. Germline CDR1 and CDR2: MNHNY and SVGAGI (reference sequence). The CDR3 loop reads CASGRSSDTQYF. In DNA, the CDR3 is TGTGCCAGCGGGAGAAGTTCAGATACGCAGTATTTT.

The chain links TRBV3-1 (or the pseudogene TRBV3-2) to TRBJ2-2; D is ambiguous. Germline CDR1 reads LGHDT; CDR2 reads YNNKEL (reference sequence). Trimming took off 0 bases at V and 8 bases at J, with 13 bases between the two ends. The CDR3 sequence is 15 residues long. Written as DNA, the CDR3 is TGTGCCAGCAGCCAAGATCAATGGTTGGGAGGGGAGCTGTTTTTT. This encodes CASSQDQWLGGELFF.

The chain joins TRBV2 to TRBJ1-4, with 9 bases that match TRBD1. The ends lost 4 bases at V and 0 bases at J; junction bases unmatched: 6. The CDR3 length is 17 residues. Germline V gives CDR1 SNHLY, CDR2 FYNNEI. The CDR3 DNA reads TGTGCCAGCAGTGGGGACAGGGAAAAAGCAACTAATGAAAAACTGTTTTTT. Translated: CASSGDREKATNEKLFF.

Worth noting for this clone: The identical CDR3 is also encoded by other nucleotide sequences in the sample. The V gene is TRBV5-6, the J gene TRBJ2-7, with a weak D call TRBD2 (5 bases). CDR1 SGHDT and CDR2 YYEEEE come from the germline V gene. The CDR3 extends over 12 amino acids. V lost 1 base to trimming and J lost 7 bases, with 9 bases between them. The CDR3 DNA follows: TGTGCCAGCAGCTTGCGGTCGGGAGAGCAGTACTTC. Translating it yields CASSLRSGEQYF.

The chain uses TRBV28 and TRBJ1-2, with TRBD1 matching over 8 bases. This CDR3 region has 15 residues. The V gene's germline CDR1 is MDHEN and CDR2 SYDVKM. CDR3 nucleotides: TGTGCGACCGGGACAGGTGGGACCTGGGGCTATGGCTACACCTTC. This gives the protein CATGTGGTWGYGYTF.

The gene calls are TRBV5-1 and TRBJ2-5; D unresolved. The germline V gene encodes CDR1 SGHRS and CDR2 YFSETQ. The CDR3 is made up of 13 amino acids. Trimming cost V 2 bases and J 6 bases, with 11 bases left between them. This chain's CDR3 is CASSFTSEKTQYF. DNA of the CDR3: TGCGCCAGCAGCTTCACCAGCGAAAAGACCCAGTACTTC.

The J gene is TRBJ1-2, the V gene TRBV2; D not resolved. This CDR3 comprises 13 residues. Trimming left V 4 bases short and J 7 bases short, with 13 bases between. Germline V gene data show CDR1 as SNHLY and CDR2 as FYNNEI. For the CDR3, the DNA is TGTGCCAGCAGTGTCAGCACCGCGGGTGGCTACACCTTC. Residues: CASSVSTAGGYTF.

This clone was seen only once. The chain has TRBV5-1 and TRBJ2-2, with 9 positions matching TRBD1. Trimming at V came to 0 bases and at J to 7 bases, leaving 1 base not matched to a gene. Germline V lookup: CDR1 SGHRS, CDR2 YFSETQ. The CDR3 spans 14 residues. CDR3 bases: TGCGCCAGCAGCTTGGGGACAGGGGTCGGGGAGCTGTTTTTT. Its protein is CASSLGTGVGELFF.

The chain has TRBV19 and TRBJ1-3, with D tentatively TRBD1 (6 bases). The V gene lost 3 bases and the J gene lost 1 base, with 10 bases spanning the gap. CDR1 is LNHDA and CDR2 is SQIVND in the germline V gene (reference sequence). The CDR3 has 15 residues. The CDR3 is CASSISTGSGNTIYF. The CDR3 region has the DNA TGTGCCAGTAGTATCTCGACAGGTTCTGGAAACACCATATATTTT.

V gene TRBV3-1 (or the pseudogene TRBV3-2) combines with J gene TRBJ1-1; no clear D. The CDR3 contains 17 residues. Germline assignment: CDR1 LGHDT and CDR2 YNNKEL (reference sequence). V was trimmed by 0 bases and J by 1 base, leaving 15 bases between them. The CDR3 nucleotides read TGTGCCAGCAGCCAAGATTCGATCCGGCCAAGGAACACTGAAGCTTTCTTT. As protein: CASSQDSIRPRNTEAFF.